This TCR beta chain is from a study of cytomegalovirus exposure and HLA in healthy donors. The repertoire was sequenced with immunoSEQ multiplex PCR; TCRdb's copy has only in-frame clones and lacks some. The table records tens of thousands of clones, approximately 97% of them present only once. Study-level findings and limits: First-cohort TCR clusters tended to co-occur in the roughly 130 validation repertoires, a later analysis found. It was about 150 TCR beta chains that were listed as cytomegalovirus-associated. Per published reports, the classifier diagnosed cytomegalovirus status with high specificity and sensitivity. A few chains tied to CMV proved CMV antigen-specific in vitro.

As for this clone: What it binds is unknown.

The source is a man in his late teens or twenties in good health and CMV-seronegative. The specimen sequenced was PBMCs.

In DNA, the CDR3 is TGTGCCAGCAGCTTGGATTTAGGTCAGGTGGGTTACAATGAGCAGTTCTTC. Its protein product is CASSLDLGQVGYNEQFF. The chain recombines TRBV5-6 with TRBJ2-1; D is uncertain. The CDR3 contains 17 residues. The ends were cut back, 0 bases at V and 4 bases at J, with 17 bases in the middle. CDR1 and CDR2 (germline): SGHDT, YYEEEE.